Listed below are T cell receptor beta chains from one sample, sequenced in a study of T cell clonotyping in hematopoietic cell transplantation. The data were produced by immunoSEQ multiplex PCR, yet TCRdb's version contains in-frame clones alone and is incomplete. This sample has under 9,000 clones, with roughly nine tenths found just once. Sequencing used peripheral blood mononuclear cells, obtained at the time of graft-versus-host disease after allogeneic stem cell transplant. The source of these receptors is a male patient aged 55-69 years who had an allogeneic stem cell transplant from a related donor, so the T cells may come from the graft donor. Some clones in this sample may be carry-over from other donors' samples. Both conserved end residues are part of each CDR3. D genes are given only for firm matches. Rows may omit the clone size; those that give it use once, few, many or a size class.

V gene	D gene	J gene	clone size	CDR3 protein	CDR3 DNA
TRBV7-8	.	TRBJ2-1	few	CASSARTDAYNEQFF	TGTGCCAGCAGCGCCCGGACTGACGCCTACAATGAGCAGTTCTTC
TRBV28	.	TRBJ1-3	.	CASSLSGTESSGNTIYF	TGTGCCAGCAGTTTATCCGGGACCGAGAGCTCTGGAAACACCATATATTTT
TRBV6-1	.	TRBJ2-3	.	CASRKRTDTQYF	TGTGCCAGCAGGAAGCGCACAGATACGCAGTATTTT
TRBV18	TRBD1	TRBJ2-3	few	CASSGQGAGDTQYF	TGTGCCAGCTCCGGACAGGGGGCCGGAGATACGCAGTATTTT
TRBV7-9	TRBD2	TRBJ2-5	.	CASSLGESGGETQYF	TGTGCCAGCAGCTTAGGCGAATCGGGGGGAGAGACCCAGTACTTC
TRBV7-3	TRBD2	TRBJ2-3	.	CASAPAGDDTQYF	TGTGCCAGTGCTCCTGCGGGGGACGATACGCAGTATTTT
TRBV6-5	TRBD1	TRBJ1-4	.	CASSSTGDVREKLFF	TGTGCCAGCAGTTCAACAGGGGATGTGCGGGAAAAACTGTTTTTT
TRBV6-6	TRBD1	TRBJ2-7	.	CASTRQGRESEQYF	TGTGCCAGCACCCGACAGGGGCGAGAGTCCGAGCAGTACTTC
TRBV6-1	.	TRBJ1-4	.	CASGVGLGREKLFF	TGTGCCAGCGGAGTGGGGTTGGGGAGGGAAAAACTGTTTTTT
TRBV13	.	TRBJ1-1	.	CASSLRTYSANTEAFF	TGTGCCAGCAGCTTAAGGACGTACAGCGCCAACACTGAAGCTTTCTTT
TRBV7-6	.	TRBJ1-2	.	CASSLVDSHTGGYTF	TGTGCCAGCAGCTTGGTTGACAGCCACACGGGTGGCTACACCTTC
TRBV2	.	TRBJ1-1	.	CASTVRTEAFF	TGTGCCAGCACAGTCCGCACTGAAGCTTTCTTT
TRBV28	.	TRBJ1-5	.	CASRGETGYTRPNQPQHF	TGTGCCAGCAGGGGGGAGACAGGTTACACTCGACCTAATCAGCCCCAGCATTTT
TRBV28	.	TRBJ2-1	.	CASSLGGIYNEQFF	TGTGCCAGCAGTTTAGGGGGCATTTACAATGAGCAGTTCTTC
TRBV4-2	.	TRBJ2-1	.	CASSRKGTSSLVNEQFF	TGTGCCAGCAGCCGGAAAGGGACCTCAAGTCTGGTCAATGAGCAGTTCTTC
TRBV7-9	.	TRBJ1-2	once	CASSLLGSNYGYTF	TGTGCCAGCAGCTTATTAGGGAGTAACTATGGCTACACCTTC
TRBV5-1	.	TRBJ1-2	.	CASSLSGLYGYTF	TGCGCCAGCAGCTTGTCGGGACTCTATGGCTACACCTTC
TRBV28	.	TRBJ1-1	.	CASSFRWGGRKNTEAFF	TGTGCCAGCAGTTTCCGATGGGGGGGGAGGAAGAACACTGAAGCTTTCTTT
TRBV11-1	.	TRBJ1-1	.	CASSLVSSRHLNTEAFF	TGTGCCAGCAGCTTAGTTAGTTCAAGACACCTGAACACTGAAGCTTTCTTT
TRBV5-1	.	TRBJ2-5	.	CASSWQETQYF	TGCGCCAGCAGCTGGCAAGAGACCCAGTACTTC
TRBV4-1	.	TRBJ1-5	.	CASSRGRGAQPQHF	TGCGCCAGCAGCCGTGGGAGGGGTGCTCAGCCCCAGCATTTT
TRBV10-3	.	TRBJ2-7	.	CAVLGHPAYEQYF	TGTGCCGTCTTGGGACACCCAGCCTACGAGCAGTACTTC
TRBV28	.	TRBJ1-6	few	CASSPGRENSPLHF	TGTGCCAGCAGCCCCGGCAGGGAGAATTCACCCCTCCACTTT
TRBV19	TRBD2	TRBJ2-3	.	CASSPRTSGADTQYF	TGTGCCAGTAGTCCCCGGACTAGCGGGGCGGATACGCAGTATTTT
TRBV5-6	TRBD1	TRBJ2-7	.	CASRSGPGQTSWGEQYF	TGTGCCAGCAGGTCTGGACCGGGACAGACATCGTGGGGCGAGCAGTACTTC
TRBV4-1	TRBD1	TRBJ1-2	.	CASSLTGTGTYGYTF	TGCGCCAGCAGCCTCACCGGGACAGGGACCTATGGCTACACCTTC
TRBV2	.	TRBJ2-7	.	CASKVDNAGSYEQYF	TGTGCCAGCAAGGTAGACAACGCGGGCTCCTACGAGCAGTACTTC
TRBV7-2	.	TRBJ2-5	once	CASSLTGGKQETQYF	TGTGCCAGCAGCTTAACGGGGGGCAAACAAGAGACCCAGTACTTC
TRBV5-6	.	TRBJ1-2	.	CASSKITVNYGYTF	TGTGCCAGCAGCAAGATAACAGTTAACTATGGCTACACCTTC
TRBV2	.	TRBJ1-1	.	CASSGSVNTEAFF	TGTGCCAGCAGTGGGTCAGTGAACACTGAAGCTTTCTTT
TRBV27	.	TRBJ2-1	.	CASSLVGSSSYNEQFF	TGTGCCAGCAGCCTAGTGGGGAGTAGCTCCTACAATGAGCAGTTCTTC
TRBV4-1	TRBD1	TRBJ1-1	once	CASSQEDRVRSEAFF	TGCGCCAGCAGCCAAGAGGACAGGGTGAGGTCTGAAGCTTTCTTT
TRBV7-8	.	TRBJ2-2	.	CASSLRRVDTGELFF	TGTGCCAGCAGCTTACGCAGGGTAGACACCGGGGAGCTGTTTTTT
TRBV11-2	.	TRBJ2-5	few	CASSSPPRSETQYF	TGTGCCAGCAGCTCCCCCCCTCGGTCGGAGACCCAGTACTTC
TRBV6-5	TRBD2	TRBJ2-5	.	CASSYSAGGETQYF	TGTGCCAGCAGTTACTCCGCGGGAGGAGAGACCCAGTACTTC
TRBV19	.	TRBJ1-6	.	CASSRPPENSPLHF	TGTGCCAGTAGCCGCCCCCCAGAAAATTCACCCCTCCACTTT
TRBV7-2	.	TRBJ2-3	.	CASSLVGSSTDTQYF	TGTGCCAGCAGCTTAGTAGGGTCTAGCACAGATACGCAGTATTTT
TRBV28	TRBD1	TRBJ1-2	.	CASTGQGAYGYTF	TGTGCCAGCACCGGACAGGGTGCCTATGGCTACACCTTC
TRBV2	.	TRBJ2-3	.	CAAGAATDTQYF	TGTGCCGCGGGGGCTGCCACAGATACGCAGTATTTT
TRBV5-1	TRBD2	TRBJ2-5	.	CASSLGTSVRETQYF	TGCGCCAGCAGCTTGGGGACTAGCGTTAGAGAGACCCAGTACTTC